The 19 T cell receptor beta chains listed next were all sequenced from one sample in a study of shared clonotypes between healthy human individuals. TCRdb keeps only in-frame clones here, not all; method: immunoSEQ multiplex PCR. Of approximately 500,000 clones listed, about 72% were seen once; the top ten hold around 11%. The source material was PBMCs. The receptor source for this set is a woman in her 40s in good health. Some clones in this sample may be carry-over from other donors' samples.

There are a few counts of this clone. V usage is TRBV11-3 and J usage is TRBJ2-2; TRBD1 matches at 7 bases. The CDR3 totals 16 residues. Trimming cost V 5 bases and J 0 bases; bases outside gene matches: 6. Per germline, CDR1 SGHNT and CDR2 YENEEA. The CDR3 DNA reads as TGTGCCAGCAGCCCGGGACAGTCGACGAACACCGGGGAGCTGTTTTTT. Translation gives CASSPGQSTNTGELFF.

A remark on this clone: The sample has other DNA sequences that encode this CDR3 too. This sequence joins TRBV9 and TRBJ2-1; D remains ambiguous. The V gene's germline CDR1 is SGDLS and CDR2 YYNGEE. V was shortened by 0 bases and J by 8 bases, with 3 bases between the two germline ends. CDR3 length equals 11 residues. The CDR3 region has the DNA TGTGCCAGCAGCGTAGGCTATGAGCAGTTCTTC. Residues: CASSVGYEQFF.

This clone was detected once. The chain is built from TRBV1 and TRBJ2-1; the table's TRBD2 call for D was not verified on the DNA. TRBV1 is deemed a pseudogene. The CDR3 runs 16 residues. CDR3 bases: TGCACCAGCAGCCATTCGACTAGCGGGACCCACAATGAGCAGTTCTTC. This codes for CTSSHSTSGTHNEQFF.

The chain uses TRBV7-7 and TRBJ2-7, with 10 bases identical to TRBD2. With V trimmed by 5 bases and J by 6 bases, 7 bases remained unmatched. This CDR3 is built from 14 residues. Germline V gene lookup returns CDR1 SSHAT and CDR2 FNYEAQ (reference sequence). CDR3: CASSPSGRASEQYF. The CDR3 DNA reads TGTGCCAGCAGCCCGAGCGGGAGGGCGAGCGAGCAGTACTTC.

V usage is TRBV6-6 and J usage is TRBJ2-7; weak D call: TRBD2 (6 bases). Trimming pared 3 bases from V and 5 bases from J, leaving 20 bases between. From germline, CDR1 is MNHNY and CDR2 SVGAGI (reference sequence). The CDR3 extends over 16 amino acids. Here the CDR3 reads CASSYALRDSKNEQYF. CDR3 DNA sequence: TGTGCCAGCAGTTATGCCCTTCGGGACTCTAAGAACGAGCAGTACTTC.

V usage is TRBV30 and J usage is TRBJ2-7; D is ambiguous. Germline CDR1 reads GTSNPN; CDR2 reads SVGIG (reference sequence). Between the trimmed V and J ends, which lost 0 bases and 7 bases, there was a span of 10 bases. The CDR3 is 12 residues long. In DNA form, the CDR3 reads TGTGCCTGGAGTGTACGGATGAGGGAGCAGTACTTC. It is translated as CAWSVRMREQYF.

This clone was counted only a few times. It differs at one base from a far larger clone, so likely a read error. The CDR3 sequence: CASSARMSGYTF. The CDR3 region has the DNA TGTGCCAGCAGTGCCAGGATGAGTGGCTACACCTTC. The chain has TRBV6-1 and TRBJ1-2; D gene unclear. The germline V gene has CDR1 MNHNS and CDR2 SASEGT. This CDR3 has 12 residues. Deletions cut 4 bases from V and 7 bases from J, with 10 bases between.

This clone is a singleton in its sample. The gene calls are TRBV6-1 and TRBJ1-1; the D gene is possibly TRBD1 (6 bases). V dropped 2 bases and J dropped 4 bases, with 14 bases sitting between them. Germline V gives CDR1 MNHNS, CDR2 SASEGT. The CDR3 covers 15 residues. CDR3 in amino acids: CASSEYWGQLTEAFF. DNA of the CDR3: TGTGCCAGCAGTGAATATTGGGGGCAGCTCACTGAAGCTTTCTTT.

In this sample, this clone turned up once. This rearrangement joins TRBV4-1 to TRBJ2-1; no reliable D call. CDR1 is MGHRA and CDR2 is YSYEKL in the germline V gene. V lost 0 bases and J lost 9, with 9 bases in between. The CDR3 is 13 amino acids. This CDR3 reads CASSQDSEAEQFF. The CDR3 nucleotides are TGCGCCAGCAGCCAAGACTCTGAGGCTGAGCAGTTCTTC.

The chain uses TRBV28 and TRBJ2-7; TRBD2 matches at 7 bases. This CDR3 is built from 13 residues. J gave up 4 bases and V 3 bases, and 3 bases lay outside the gene matches. Germline values: CDR1 MDHEN, CDR2 SYDVKM. The CDR3 DNA sequence: TGTGCCAGCAGTTTGGGGGGAGGGTACGAGCAGTACTTC. Translation gives CASSLGGGYEQYF.

CDR3 nucleotide sequence: TGTGCCAGCAACTCGGGACACGTCTCCTACGAGCAGTACTTC. As protein: CASNSGHVSYEQYF. The chain joins TRBV2 to TRBJ2-7; D is possibly TRBD1 (6 bases). The germline V gene has CDR1 SNHLY and CDR2 FYNNEI. Trimming cost V 7 bases and J 0 bases, with 13 bases left between them. CDR3 length: 14 amino acids.

The chain couples TRBV7-9 to TRBJ2-3; TRBD1 might be the D (5 bases). Deletions cut 0 bases from V and 3 bases from J, with 13 bases between. Per the germline V gene, CDR1 is SEHNR and CDR2 is FQNEAQ (reference sequence). The CDR3 length is 16 residues. The CDR3 region is CASSLAKPGITDTQYF. As DNA, the CDR3 is TGTGCCAGCAGCTTAGCCAAGCCAGGGATTACAGATACGCAGTATTTT.

This clone occurred a few times. The V and J genes are TRBV28 and TRBJ1-1; 8 nucleotides align to TRBD1. V lost 2 bases to trimming and J lost 8 bases; unmatched junction nucleotides: 4. In germline, CDR1 is MDHEN, CDR2 SYDVKM. The CDR3 spans 13 residues. This chain's CDR3 is CASSLDRGEEAFF. For the CDR3, the DNA is TGTGCCAGCAGTTTAGACAGGGGCGAGGAAGCTTTCTTT.

The CDR3 spells CASSWTGGGTEAFF. CDR3 bases: TGCGCCAGCAGCTGGACAGGGGGCGGGACTGAAGCTTTCTTT. The chain has TRBV5-1 and TRBJ1-1, with 11 bases aligning to TRBD1. Germline CDR1 and CDR2: SGHRS and YFSETQ. Trimming took 3 bases from V and 5 from J; bases not matched to a gene: 3. The CDR3 extends over 14 amino acids.

V and J are TRBV7-8 and TRBJ2-7; tentative D call: TRBD2 (6 bases). The CDR3 totals 14 residues. The V end was cut by 4 bases, the J end by 2 bases, with 12 bases between. Germline-derived CDR1 and CDR2 are SGHVS and FQNEAQ. DNA of the CDR3: TGTGCCAGCAGCTCCTCGGCGGGACCCTACGAGCAGTACTTC. This translates into CASSSSAGPYEQYF.

This chain joins TRBV7-6 and TRBJ2-3, with 11 nucleotides matching TRBD2. Germline V gene sequence: CDR1 SGHVS, CDR2 FNYEAQ. The CDR3 totals 18 residues. V was clipped by 3 bases and J by 1 base; unmatched bases: 9. The CDR3 here is CASSFSGRAELGTDTQYF. The CDR3 DNA reads as TGTGCCAGCAGCTTTAGCGGGAGGGCCGAGTTGGGCACAGATACGCAGTATTTT.

This chain connects TRBV11-3 to TRBJ2-5; no reliable D call. The length of the CDR3 is 13 residues. V lost 1 base, J lost 2 bases, and 5 bases lay in between. CDR1 SGHNT and CDR2 YENEEA come from the germline V gene. The CDR3 loop reads CASSLGAQETQYF. CDR3 in DNA: TGTGCCAGCAGCTTAGGAGCGCAAGAGACCCAGTACTTC. Filled out from reference TRBV11-3 and TRBJ2-5, the complete variable domain reads EAGVVQSPRYKIIEKKQPVAFWCNPISGHNTLYWYLQNLGQGPELLIRYENEEAVDDSQLPKDRFSAERLKGVDSTLKIQPAELGDSAVYLCASSLGAQETQYFGPGTRLLVL.

The V gene is TRBV10-3, the J gene TRBJ2-1; D ambiguous. CDR1 ENHRY and CDR2 SYGVKD come from the germline V gene. The V end lost 6 bases, the J end lost 4 bases, and 4 bases lay between the germline ends. This CDR3 has 11 residues. CDR3 residues: CAIRSYNEQFF. CDR3 coding DNA: TGTGCCATCAGGAGTTACAATGAGCAGTTCTTC.

This chain uses TRBV4-1 with TRBJ2-5; 13 bases are shared with TRBD2. CDR1 is MGHRA, CDR2 YSYEKL, per germline. The CDR3 loop spans 17 amino acids. Trimming cost V 2 bases and J 4 bases; bases outside gene matches: 7. The CDR3 region has the DNA TGCGCCAGCAGCCAACCGGGACTAGCGGGAATGGGAGAGACCCAGTACTTC. The encoded protein is CASSQPGLAGMGETQYF.